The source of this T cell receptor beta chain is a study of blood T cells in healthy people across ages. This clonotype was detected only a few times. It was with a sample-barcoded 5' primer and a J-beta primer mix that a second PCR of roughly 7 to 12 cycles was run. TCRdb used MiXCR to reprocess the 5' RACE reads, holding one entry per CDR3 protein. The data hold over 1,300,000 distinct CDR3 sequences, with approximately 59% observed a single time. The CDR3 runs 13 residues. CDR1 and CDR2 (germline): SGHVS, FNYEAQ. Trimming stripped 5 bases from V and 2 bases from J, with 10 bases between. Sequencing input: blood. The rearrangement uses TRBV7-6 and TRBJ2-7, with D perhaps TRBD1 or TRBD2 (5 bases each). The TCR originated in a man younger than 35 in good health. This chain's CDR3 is CASSNRDAYEQYF. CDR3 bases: TGTGCCAGCAGCAACCGGGACGCCTACGAGCAGTACTTC. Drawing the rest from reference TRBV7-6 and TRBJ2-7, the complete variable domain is GAGVSQSPRYKVTKRGQDVALRCDPISGHVSLYWYRQALGQGPEFLTYFNYEAQQDKSGLPNDRFSAERPEGSISTLTIQRTEQRDSAMYRCASSNRDAYEQYFGPGTRLTVT.